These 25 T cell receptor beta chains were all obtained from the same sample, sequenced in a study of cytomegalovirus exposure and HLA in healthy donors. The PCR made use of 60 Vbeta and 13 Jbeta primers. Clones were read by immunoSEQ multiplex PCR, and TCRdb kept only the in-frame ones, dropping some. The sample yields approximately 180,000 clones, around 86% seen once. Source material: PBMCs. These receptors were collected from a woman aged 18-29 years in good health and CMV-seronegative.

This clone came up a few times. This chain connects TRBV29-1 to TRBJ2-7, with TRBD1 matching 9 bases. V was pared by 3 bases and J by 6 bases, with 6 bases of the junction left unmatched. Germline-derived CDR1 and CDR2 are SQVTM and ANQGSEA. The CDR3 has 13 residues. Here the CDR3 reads CSVDRDREGEQYF. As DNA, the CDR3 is TGCAGCGTTGACCGGGACAGGGAGGGCGAGCAGTACTTC.

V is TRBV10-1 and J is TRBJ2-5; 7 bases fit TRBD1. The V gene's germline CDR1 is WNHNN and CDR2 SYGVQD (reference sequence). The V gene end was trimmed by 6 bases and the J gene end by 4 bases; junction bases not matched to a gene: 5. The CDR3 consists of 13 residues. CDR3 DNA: TGCGCCAGCAGCCCACGGACAGGAGAGACCCAGTACTTC. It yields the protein CASSPRTGETQYF.

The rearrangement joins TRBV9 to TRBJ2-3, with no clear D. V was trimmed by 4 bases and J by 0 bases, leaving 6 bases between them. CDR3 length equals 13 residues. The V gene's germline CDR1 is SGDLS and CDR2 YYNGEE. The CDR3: CASSLGSTDTQYF. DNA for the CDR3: TGTGCCAGCAGCCTCGGTAGCACAGATACGCAGTATTTT.

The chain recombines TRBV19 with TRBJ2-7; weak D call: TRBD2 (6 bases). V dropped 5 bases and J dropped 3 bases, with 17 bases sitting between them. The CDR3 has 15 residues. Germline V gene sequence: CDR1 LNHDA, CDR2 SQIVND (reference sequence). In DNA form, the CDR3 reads TGTGCCAGTAGTGAGAGCGGGCTCCCCCTCTACGAGCAGTACTTC. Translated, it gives CASSESGLPLYEQYF.

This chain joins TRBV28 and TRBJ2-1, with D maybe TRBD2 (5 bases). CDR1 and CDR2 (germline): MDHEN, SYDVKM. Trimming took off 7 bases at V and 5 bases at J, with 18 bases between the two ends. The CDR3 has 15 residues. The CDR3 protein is CASTLGLMEDNEQFF. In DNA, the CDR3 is TGTGCCAGCACACTAGGGTTGATGGAGGACAATGAGCAGTTCTTC.

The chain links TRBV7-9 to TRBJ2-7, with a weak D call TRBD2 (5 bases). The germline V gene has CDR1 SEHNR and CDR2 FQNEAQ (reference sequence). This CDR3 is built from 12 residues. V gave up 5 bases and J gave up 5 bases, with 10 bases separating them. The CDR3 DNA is TGTGCCAGCAGCCCCCAAGCGGACGAGCAGTACTTC. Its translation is CASSPQADEQYF.

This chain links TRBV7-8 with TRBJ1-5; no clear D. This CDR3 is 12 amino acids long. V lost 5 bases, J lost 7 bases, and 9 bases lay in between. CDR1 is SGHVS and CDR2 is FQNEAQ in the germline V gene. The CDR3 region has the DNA TGTGCCAGCAGCCCCCCGGGGCAGCCCCAGCATTTT. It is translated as CASSPPGQPQHF.

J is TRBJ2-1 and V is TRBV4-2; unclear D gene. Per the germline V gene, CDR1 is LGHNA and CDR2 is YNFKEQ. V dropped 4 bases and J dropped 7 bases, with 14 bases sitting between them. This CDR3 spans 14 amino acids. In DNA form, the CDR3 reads TGTGCCAGCAGCCTAGATTTCCGCGTGAATGAGCAGTTCTTC. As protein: CASSLDFRVNEQFF.

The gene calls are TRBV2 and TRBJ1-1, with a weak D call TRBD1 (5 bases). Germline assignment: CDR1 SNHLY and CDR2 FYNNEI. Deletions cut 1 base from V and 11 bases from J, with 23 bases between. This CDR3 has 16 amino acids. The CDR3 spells CASSEEAPQVSLMAFF. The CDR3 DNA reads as TGTGCCAGCAGTGAAGAGGCTCCACAGGTCAGCCTGATGGCTTTCTTT.

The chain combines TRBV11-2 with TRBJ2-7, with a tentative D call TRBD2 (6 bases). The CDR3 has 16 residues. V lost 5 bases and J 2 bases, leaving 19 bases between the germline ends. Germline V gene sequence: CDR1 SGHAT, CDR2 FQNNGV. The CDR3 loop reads CASSKRRAGFPYEQYF. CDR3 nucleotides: TGTGCCAGCAGCAAGCGCCGGGCGGGGTTTCCCTACGAGCAGTACTTC. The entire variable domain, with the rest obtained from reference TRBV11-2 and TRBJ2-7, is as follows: EAGVAQSPRYKIIEKRQSVAFWCNPISGHATLYWYQQILGQGPKLLIQFQNNGVVDDSQLPKDRFSAERLKGVDSTLKIQPAKLEDSAVYLCASSKRRAGFPYEQYFGPGTRLTVT.

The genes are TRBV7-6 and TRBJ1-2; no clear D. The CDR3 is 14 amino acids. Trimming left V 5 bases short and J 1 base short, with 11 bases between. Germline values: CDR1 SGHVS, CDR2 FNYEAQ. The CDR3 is CASSPRDVNYGYTF. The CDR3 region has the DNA TGTGCCAGCAGCCCCCGGGATGTTAACTATGGCTACACCTTC.

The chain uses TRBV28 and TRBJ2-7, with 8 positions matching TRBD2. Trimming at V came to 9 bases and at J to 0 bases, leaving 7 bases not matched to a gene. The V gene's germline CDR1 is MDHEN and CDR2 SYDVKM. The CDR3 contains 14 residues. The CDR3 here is CASHPGGYSYEQYF. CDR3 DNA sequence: TGTGCCAGTCACCCGGGGGGGTACTCCTACGAGCAGTACTTC. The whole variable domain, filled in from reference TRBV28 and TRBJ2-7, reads DVKVTQSSRYLVKRTGEKVFLECVQDMDHENMFWYRQDPGLGLRLIYFSYDVKMKEKGDIPEGYSVSREKKERFSLILESASTNQTSMYLCASHPGGYSYEQYFGPGTRLTVT.

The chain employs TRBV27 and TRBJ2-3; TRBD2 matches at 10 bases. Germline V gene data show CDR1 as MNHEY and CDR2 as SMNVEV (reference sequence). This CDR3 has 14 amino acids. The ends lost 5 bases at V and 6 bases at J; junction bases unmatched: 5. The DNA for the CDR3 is TGTGCCAGCAGTAGAAGCGGGGGGGCCGATACGCAGTATTTT. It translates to CASSRSGGADTQYF.

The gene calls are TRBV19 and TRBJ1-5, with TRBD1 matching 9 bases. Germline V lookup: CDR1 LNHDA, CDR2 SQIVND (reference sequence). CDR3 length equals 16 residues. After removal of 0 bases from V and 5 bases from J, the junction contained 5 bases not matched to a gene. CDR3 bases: TGTGCCAGTAGTATAGAGGGGACAGGGATTTATCAGCCCCAGCATTTT. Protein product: CASSIEGTGIYQPQHF.

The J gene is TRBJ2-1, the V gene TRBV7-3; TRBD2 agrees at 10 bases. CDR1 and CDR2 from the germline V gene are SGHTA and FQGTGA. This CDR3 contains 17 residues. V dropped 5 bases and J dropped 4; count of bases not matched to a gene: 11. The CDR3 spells CASSPGLAGVGYNEQFF. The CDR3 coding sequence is TGTGCCAGCAGCCCAGGGCTAGCGGGAGTCGGGTACAATGAGCAGTTCTTC.

The CDR3 coding sequence is TGTGCCAGCAGCTTAGCGGGCAGGGGGCGGCAAGAGACCCAGTACTTC. Protein product: CASSLAGRGRQETQYF. The chain couples TRBV7-9 to TRBJ2-5, with 8 bases fitting TRBD1. The CDR3 length is 16 residues. Germline V gene data show CDR1 as SEHNR and CDR2 as FQNEAQ (reference sequence). V shed 0 bases and J 2 bases; nucleotides not matched to a gene: 5.

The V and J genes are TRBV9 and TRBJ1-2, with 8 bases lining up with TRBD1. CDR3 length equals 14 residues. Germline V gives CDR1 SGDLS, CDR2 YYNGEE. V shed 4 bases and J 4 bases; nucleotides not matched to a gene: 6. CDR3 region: CASSRQGMGYGYTF. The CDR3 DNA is TGTGCCAGCAGCCGACAGGGGATGGGCTATGGCTACACCTTC.

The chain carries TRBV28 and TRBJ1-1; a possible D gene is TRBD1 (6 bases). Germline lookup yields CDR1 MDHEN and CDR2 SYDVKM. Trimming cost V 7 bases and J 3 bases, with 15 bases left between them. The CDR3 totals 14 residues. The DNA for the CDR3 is TGTGCCAGCACCTCAGCAGGGGAATACACTGAAGCTTTCTTT. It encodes CASTSAGEYTEAFF.

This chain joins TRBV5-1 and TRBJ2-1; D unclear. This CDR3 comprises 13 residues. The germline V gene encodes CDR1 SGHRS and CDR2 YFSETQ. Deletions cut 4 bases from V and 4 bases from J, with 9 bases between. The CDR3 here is CASSPLVYNEQFF. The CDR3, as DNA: TGCGCCAGCAGCCCGCTAGTATACAATGAGCAGTTCTTC. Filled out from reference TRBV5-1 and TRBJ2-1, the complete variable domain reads KAGVTQTPRYLIKTRGQQVTLSCSPISGHRSVSWYQQTPGQGLQFLFEYFSETQRNKGNFPGRFSGRQFSNSRSEMNVSTLELGDSALYLCASSPLVYNEQFFGPGTRLTVL.

The CDR3 is CASSVSDNYNEQFF. The DNA of the CDR3 is TGTGCCAGCAGCGTCTCGGACAACTACAATGAGCAGTTCTTC. This chain uses TRBV7-2 with TRBJ2-1; D perhaps matches TRBD1 (5 bases). Germline CDR1 is SGHTA and CDR2 is FQGNSA. This CDR3 spans 14 amino acids. Trimming shortened V by 5 bases and J by 3 bases, and 11 bases separated the two germline ends.

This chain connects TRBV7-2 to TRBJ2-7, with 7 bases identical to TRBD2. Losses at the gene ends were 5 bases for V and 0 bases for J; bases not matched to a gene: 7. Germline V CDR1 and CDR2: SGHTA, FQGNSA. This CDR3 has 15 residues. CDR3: CASSPGDYLSYEQYF. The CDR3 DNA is TGTGCCAGCAGCCCGGGGGACTACCTCTCCTACGAGCAGTACTTC. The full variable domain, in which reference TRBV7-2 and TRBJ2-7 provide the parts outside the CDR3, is GAGVSQSPSNKVTEKGKDVELRCDPISGHTALYWYRQSLGQGLEFLIYFQGNSAPDKSGLPSDRFSAERTGGSVSTLTIQRTQQEDSAVYLCASSPGDYLSYEQYFGPGTRLTVT.

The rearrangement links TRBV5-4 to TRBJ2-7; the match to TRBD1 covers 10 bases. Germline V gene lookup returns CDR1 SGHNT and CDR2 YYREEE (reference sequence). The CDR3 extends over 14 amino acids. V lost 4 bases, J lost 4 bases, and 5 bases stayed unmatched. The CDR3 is CASSPGTGVYEQYF. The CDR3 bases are TGTGCCAGCAGCCCTGGGACAGGGGTTTACGAGCAGTACTTC.

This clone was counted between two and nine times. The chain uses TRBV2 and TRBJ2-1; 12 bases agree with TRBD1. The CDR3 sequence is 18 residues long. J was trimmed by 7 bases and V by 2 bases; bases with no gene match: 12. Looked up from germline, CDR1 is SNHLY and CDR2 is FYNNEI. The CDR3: CASSEPSPGQGAGNEQFF. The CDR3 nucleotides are TGTGCCAGCAGTGAACCTTCGCCGGGACAGGGGGCAGGGAATGAGCAGTTCTTC.

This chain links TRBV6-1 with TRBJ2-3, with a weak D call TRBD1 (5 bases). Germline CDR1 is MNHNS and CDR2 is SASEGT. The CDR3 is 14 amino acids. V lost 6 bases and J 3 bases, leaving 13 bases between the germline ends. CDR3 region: CASRLTDSTDTQYF. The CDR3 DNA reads TGTGCCAGCAGGCTCACCGACAGTACAGATACGCAGTATTTT.

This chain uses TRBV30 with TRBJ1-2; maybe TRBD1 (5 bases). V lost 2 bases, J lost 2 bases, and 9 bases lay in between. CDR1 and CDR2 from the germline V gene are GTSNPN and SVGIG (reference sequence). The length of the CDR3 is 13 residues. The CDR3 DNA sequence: TGTGCCTGGAGTCGGGCAGGGAACTATGGCTACACCTTC. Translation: CAWSRAGNYGYTF.